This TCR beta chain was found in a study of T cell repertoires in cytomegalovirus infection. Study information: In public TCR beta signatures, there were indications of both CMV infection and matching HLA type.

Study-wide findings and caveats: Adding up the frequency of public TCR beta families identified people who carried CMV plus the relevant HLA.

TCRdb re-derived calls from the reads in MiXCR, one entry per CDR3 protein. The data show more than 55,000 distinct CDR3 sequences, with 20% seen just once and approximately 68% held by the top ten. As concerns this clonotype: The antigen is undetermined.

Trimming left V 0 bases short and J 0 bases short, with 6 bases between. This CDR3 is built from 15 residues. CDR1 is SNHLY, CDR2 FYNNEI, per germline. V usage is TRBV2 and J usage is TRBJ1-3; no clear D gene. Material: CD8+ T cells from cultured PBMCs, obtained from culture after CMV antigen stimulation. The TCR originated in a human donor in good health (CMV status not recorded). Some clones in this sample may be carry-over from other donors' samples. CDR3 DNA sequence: TGTGCCAGCAGTGAAGCGGAGGACTCTGGAAACACCATATATTTT. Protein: CASSEAEDSGNTIYF.